This entry describes one T cell receptor (beta chain). This record comes from a study of cytomegalovirus exposure and HLA in healthy donors. This CDR3 spans 15 amino acids. Trimming cost V 4 bases and J 4 bases; bases outside gene matches: 8. The germline V gene encodes CDR1 ENHRY and CDR2 SYGVKD. The PCR employed 60 Vbeta primers together with 13 Jbeta primers. Using immunoSEQ multiplex PCR, the repertoire was profiled, and TCRdb retains in-frame clones only, with some absent. The sample shows 150,000 to 200,000 clones, roughly 83% of them seen only once. The chain recombines TRBV10-3 with TRBJ2-7, with 9 bases that match TRBD2. The sequenced material came from PBMCs. This clonotype originated in a woman aged 45-65 years in good health and CMV-seronegative. CDR3 coding DNA: TGTGCCATCAGTGCCGCGGGAGGGACAACGTACGAGCAGTACTTC. Its protein is CAISAAGGTTYEQYF.